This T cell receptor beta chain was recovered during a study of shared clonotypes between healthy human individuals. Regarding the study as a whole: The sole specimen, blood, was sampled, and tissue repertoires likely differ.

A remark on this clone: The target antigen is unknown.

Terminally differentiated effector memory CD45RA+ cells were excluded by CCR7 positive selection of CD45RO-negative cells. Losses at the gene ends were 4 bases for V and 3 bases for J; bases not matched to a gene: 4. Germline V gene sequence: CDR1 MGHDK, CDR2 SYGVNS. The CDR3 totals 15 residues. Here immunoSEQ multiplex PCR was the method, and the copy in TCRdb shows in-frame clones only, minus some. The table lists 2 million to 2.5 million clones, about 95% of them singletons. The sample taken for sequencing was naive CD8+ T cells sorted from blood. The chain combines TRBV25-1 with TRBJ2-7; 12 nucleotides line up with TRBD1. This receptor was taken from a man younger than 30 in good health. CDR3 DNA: TGTGCCAGCAGTGTGGGACAGGGGGCGATCTACGAGCAGTACTTC. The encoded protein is CASSVGQGAIYEQYF.